The 13 T cell receptor beta chains reported below all come from one sample, sequenced in a study of a mutant IDH1 vaccine in newly diagnosed glioma (dated by TCRdb to the early 2020s). To prepare the library, the immunoSEQ multiplex PCR assay was applied. Entries here come from immuneACCESS through TCRdb and include only in-frame sequences with V and J called. Some clones fail to appear in such tables; in the studies checked, an unresolved V gene covers under half of the shortfall, and the cause of the remainder is unknown. The sample yields about 32,000 clones; approximately 82% were counted once. In total, the top ten clones hold around 6.8% of the sample. Their antigen targets remain unknown. The intended sense of this specimen's time point label: week 35, safety follow-up. A 20-mer mutant IDH1 peptide at 300 micrograms in Montanide made up each vaccine dose, which was injected subcutaneously together with topical imiquimod.

The material sequenced was PBMCs, taken from a glioma patient whose treatment included an IDH1 peptide vaccine. The receptors shown here come from a woman younger than 30 with glioma.

The chain uses TRBV4-3 and TRBJ2-2; no firm D call. The CDR3 sequence is 15 residues long. Trimming removed 1 base at V and 1 base at J, with 7 bases between. The germline CDR1 and CDR2 sequences are LGHNA and YSLEER. This CDR3 is CASSQGHLNTGELFF. In DNA form, the CDR3 reads TGCGCCAGCAGCCAAGGCCATCTGAACACCGGGGAGCTGTTTTTT.

The chain is built from TRBV7-2 and TRBJ1-1; 7 bases agree with TRBD1. Trimming removed 1 base from V and 6 bases from J; junction bases left unmatched: 5. The CDR3 runs 14 residues. The germline V gene encodes CDR1 SGHTA and CDR2 FQGNSA. The CDR3 DNA sequence: TGTGCCAGCAGCTTAGAGGGACAGTATTCTGAAGCTTTCTTT. It specifies CASSLEGQYSEAFF. Drawing the rest from reference TRBV7-2 and TRBJ1-1, the complete variable domain is GAGVSQSPSNKVTEKGKDVELRCDPISGHTALYWYRQSLGQGLEFLIYFQGNSAPDKSGLPSDRFSAERTGGSVSTLTIQRTQQEDSAVYLCASSLEGQYSEAFFGQGTRLTVV.

The rearrangement joins TRBV27 to TRBJ1-5, with unresolved D. The CDR3 runs 13 residues. CDR1 and CDR2 from the germline V gene are MNHEY and SMNVEV (reference sequence). Trimming pared 2 bases from V and 3 bases from J, leaving 5 bases between. The CDR3 DNA follows: TGTGCCAGCAGTTTAGGCCTCAATCAGCCCCAGCATTTT. Translating it yields CASSLGLNQPQHF.

This chain links TRBV6-1 with TRBJ1-2; D uncertain. Per germline, CDR1 MNHNS and CDR2 SASEGT. The CDR3 has 12 residues. The V gene lost 5 bases and the J gene lost 1 base, with 5 bases spanning the gap. CDR3: CASSFDNYGYTF. CDR3 bases: TGTGCCAGCAGTTTCGATAACTATGGCTACACCTTC.

This clone was detected a few times. The chain links TRBV9 to TRBJ1-1; D is undetermined. V lost 3 bases and J 2 bases, leaving 14 bases between the germline ends. CDR3 length: 15 amino acids. The germline gives CDR1 SGDLS, CDR2 YYNGEE. Here the CDR3 DNA reads TGTGCCAGCAGCGCCCAGGTCGGCCCTAACACTGAAGCTTTCTTT. It codes for CASSAQVGPNTEAFF. The full variable domain, completed using reference TRBV9 and TRBJ1-1, is DSGVTQTPKHLITATGQRVTLRCSPRSGDLSVYWYQQSLDQGLQFLIQYYNGEERAKGNILERFSAQQFPDLHSELNLSSLELGDSALYFCASSAQVGPNTEAFFGQGTRLTVV.

The CDR3 is CASSLSGAPLTGELFF. DNA for the CDR3: TGTGCCAGCAGCTTGAGCGGGGCCCCACTTACCGGGGAGCTGTTTTTT. The gene calls are TRBV5-4 and TRBJ2-2; 7 nucleotides agree with TRBD2. The CDR3 runs to 16 residues. CDR1 is SGHNT, CDR2 YYREEE, per germline (reference sequence). The J segment lost 5 bases and the V segment lost 1 base, leaving 8 bases of the junction unmatched.

This clone was seen a single time. V and J are TRBV6-6 and TRBJ2-1; D possibly corresponds to TRBD1 (6 bases). This CDR3 contains 16 residues. Between the trimmed V and J ends, which lost 5 bases and 0 bases, there was a span of 14 bases. In germline, CDR1 is MNHNY, CDR2 SVGAGI (reference sequence). This chain's CDR3 is CASSPRDTTSYNEQFF. The CDR3 region has the DNA TGTGCCAGCAGTCCCCGGGACACCACCTCCTACAATGAGCAGTTCTTC.

This clone appeared a few times. The chain recombines TRBV5-1 with TRBJ1-6; D perhaps matches TRBD1 (5 bases). This CDR3 comprises 15 residues. Germline CDR1 is SGHRS and CDR2 is YFSETQ. V lost 1 base and J 7 bases, leaving 12 bases between the germline ends. CDR3 loop: CASSLWDLVNSPLHF. DNA for the CDR3: TGCGCCAGCAGCTTGTGGGACCTAGTCAATTCACCCCTCCACTTT.

The chain is built from TRBV18 and TRBJ2-7; D is unclear. Trimming removed 4 bases from V and 5 bases from J, with 9 bases in between. The V gene's germline CDR1 is KGHSH and CDR2 LQKENI. The CDR3 is made up of 12 amino acids. CDR3 in amino acids: CASSRPGDEQYF. Here the CDR3 DNA reads TGTGCCAGCTCACGCCCCGGCGACGAGCAGTACTTC.

The chain combines TRBV25-1 with TRBJ2-3; D is unresolved. The CDR3 totals 11 residues. Trimming removed 6 bases from V and 6 bases from J, with 7 bases in between. In germline, CDR1 is MGHDK, CDR2 SYGVNS. The CDR3 here is CASRGRDTQYF. CDR3 nucleotide sequence: TGTGCCAGCAGAGGCCGGGATACGCAGTATTTT.

The chain joins TRBV6-6 to TRBJ1-2; the D gene is possibly TRBD1 (6 bases). Germline CDR1 reads MNHNY; CDR2 reads SVGAGI (reference sequence). V lost 0 bases and J lost 3, with 11 bases in between. The CDR3 loop spans 15 amino acids. The DNA of the CDR3 is TGTGCCAGCAGTTACTCGGGCAGGGGCGACTATGGCTACACCTTC. Translating gives CASSYSGRGDYGYTF.

In the case of this clone: A junction end diverges from the germline sequence, so it may reflect a read error. The chain is built from TRBV19 and TRBJ2-1, with 12 bases identical to TRBD2. The CDR3 spans 13 residues. Germline CDR1 LNHDA, CDR2 SQIVND (reference sequence). The CDR3 DNA reads TGTGCCAGTAGTAGCGGACTAGCGGGGAGCAGTATCTTC. Its protein product is CASSSGLAGSSIF.

The J gene is TRBJ2-5, the V gene TRBV29-1, with 13 bases identical to TRBD2. V shed 7 bases and J 0 bases; nucleotides not matched to a gene: 5. This CDR3 is 15 amino acids long. Germline assignment: CDR1 SQVTM and CDR2 ANQGSEA. This chain's CDR3 is CSGTSGRVYQETQYF. The CDR3, as DNA: TGCAGCGGCACTAGCGGGAGGGTGTACCAAGAGACCCAGTACTTC.